Sequencing of this T cell receptor (beta chain) was carried out in a study of blood T cell repertoires in COVID-19. Study details: From the United States, Italy and Spain came samples of acute and convalescent COVID-19. PBMCs, B-cell-depleted T cells, or T cells were the source of the cDNA or gDNA that made up the material.

Followed over time, Seattle patients had been enrolled while infection was active. The germline CDR1 and CDR2 sequences are MGHDK and SYGVNS. Trimming left V 4 bases short and J 5 bases short, with 14 bases between. The CDR3 extends over 15 amino acids. As processed by the authors: Estimation of nucleated cell counts was performed using reference gene primer amplification. The table came from immunoSEQ multiplex PCR; TCRdb's copy has only in-frame clones and leaves some out. That table gives V, J and clone size, and the DNA gave D and trimming. The data contain roughly 240,000 clones, around 85% of them singletons.

The clonotype comes from a man between 50 and 59 years old with COVID-19, enrolled during active disease. Material for sequencing was peripheral blood. The chain is built from TRBV25-1 and TRBJ2-2, with D possibly matching TRBD2 (5 bases). The CDR3: CASSAQAARTGELFF. The DNA for the CDR3 is TGTGCCAGCAGTGCCCAAGCGGCGAGGACCGGGGAGCTGTTTTTT.